Listed here is a single T cell receptor (beta chain). What it binds is unknown. The germline V gene has CDR1 LNHDA and CDR2 SQIVND (reference sequence). The CDR3 loop spans 14 amino acids. The germline V and J ends were trimmed by 3 bases and 8 bases, with 16 bases remaining between them. Produced via immunoSEQ multiplex PCR; TCRdb's table is partial and in-frame only. The sample lists 100,000 to 150,000 clones, about 90% seen once, with over 1.5% in the top ten. The record originates from a study of T cells in localized non-small cell lung cancer. Findings and limits, study-wide: Median about 58 top-100 tumor clones were shared with paired adjacent lung. Adjacent uninvolved lung had the highest clonality, suggesting focused antigen responses.

The sample here was peripheral blood, taken before any cancer treatment. This receptor was identified in a female donor of 60 years or more with stage I lung adenocarcinoma. This chain joins TRBV19 and TRBJ2-5; TRBD2 might be the D (6 bases). CDR3 nucleotide sequence: TGTGCCAGTAGTATCGGCGGGACCCCCGGCACCCAGTACTTC. Translation: CASSIGGTPGTQYF.